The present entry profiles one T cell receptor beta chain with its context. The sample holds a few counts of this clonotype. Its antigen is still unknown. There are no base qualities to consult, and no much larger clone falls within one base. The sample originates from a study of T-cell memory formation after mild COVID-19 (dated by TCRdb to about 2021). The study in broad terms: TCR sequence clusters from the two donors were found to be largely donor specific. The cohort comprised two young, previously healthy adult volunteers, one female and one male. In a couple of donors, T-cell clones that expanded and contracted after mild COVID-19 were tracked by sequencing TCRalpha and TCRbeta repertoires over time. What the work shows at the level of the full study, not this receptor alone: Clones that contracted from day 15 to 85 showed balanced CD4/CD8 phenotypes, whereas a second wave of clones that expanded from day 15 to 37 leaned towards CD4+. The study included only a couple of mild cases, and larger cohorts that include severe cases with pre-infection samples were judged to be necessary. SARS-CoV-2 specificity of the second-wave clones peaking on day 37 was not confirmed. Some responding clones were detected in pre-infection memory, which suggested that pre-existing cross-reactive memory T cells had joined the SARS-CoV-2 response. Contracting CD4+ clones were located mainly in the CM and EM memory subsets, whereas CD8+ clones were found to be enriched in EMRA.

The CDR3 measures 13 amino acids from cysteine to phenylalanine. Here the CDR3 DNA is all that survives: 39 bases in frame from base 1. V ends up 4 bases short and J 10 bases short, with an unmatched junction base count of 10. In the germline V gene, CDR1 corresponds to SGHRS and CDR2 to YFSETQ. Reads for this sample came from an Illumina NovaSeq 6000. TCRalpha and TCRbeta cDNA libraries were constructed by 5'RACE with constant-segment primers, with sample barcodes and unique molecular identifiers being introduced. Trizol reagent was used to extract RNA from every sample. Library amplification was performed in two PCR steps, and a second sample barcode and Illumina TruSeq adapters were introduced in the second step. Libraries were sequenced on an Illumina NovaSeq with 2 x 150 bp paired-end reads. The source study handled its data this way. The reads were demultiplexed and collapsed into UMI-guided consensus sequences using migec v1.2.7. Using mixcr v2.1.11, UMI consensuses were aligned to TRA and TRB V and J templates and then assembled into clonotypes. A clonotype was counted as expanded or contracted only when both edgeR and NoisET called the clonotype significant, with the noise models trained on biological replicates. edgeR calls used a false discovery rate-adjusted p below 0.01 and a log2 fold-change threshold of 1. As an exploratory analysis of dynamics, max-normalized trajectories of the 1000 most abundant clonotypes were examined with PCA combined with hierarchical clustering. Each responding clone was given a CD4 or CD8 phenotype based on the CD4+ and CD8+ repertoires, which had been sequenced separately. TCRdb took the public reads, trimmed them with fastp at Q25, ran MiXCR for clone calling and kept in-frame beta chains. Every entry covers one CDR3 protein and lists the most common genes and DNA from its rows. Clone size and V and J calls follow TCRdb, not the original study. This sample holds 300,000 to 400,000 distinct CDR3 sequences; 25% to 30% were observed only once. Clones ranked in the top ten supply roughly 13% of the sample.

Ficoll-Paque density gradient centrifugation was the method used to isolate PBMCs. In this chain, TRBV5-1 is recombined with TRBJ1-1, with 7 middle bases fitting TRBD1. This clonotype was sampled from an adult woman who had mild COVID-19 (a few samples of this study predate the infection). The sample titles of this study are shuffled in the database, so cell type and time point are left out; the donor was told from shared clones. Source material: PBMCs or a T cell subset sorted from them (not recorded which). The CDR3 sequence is CASSPDREEAAFF. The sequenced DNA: TGCGCCAGCAGCCCTGACAGGGAGGAGGCAGCTTTCTTT.